This TCR beta chain was retrieved from a study of post-analysis software for immune sequencing data. As for the study in general: Courses of disease covered relapsing-remitting, secondary progressive and progressive-relapsing multiple sclerosis. Study-level points and caveats: The five TRBV segments detected at higher frequency in patients than in controls included TRBV5-6, TRBV5-1 and TRBV20-1.

This clonotype was counted at least ten times. The antigen is not known. TCR beta libraries were prepared from cDNA with unique molecular identifiers. cDNA molecules numbering about 470,000 came from approximately 0.91 to 9.4 million T cells. One entry per CDR3 protein, called by TCRdb with MiXCR from the PCR reads. The sample contains just over 250,000 distinct CDR3 sequences, 36% of which appear only once. The V and J ends lost 8 bases and 3 bases respectively, with 7 bases between them. CDR3 size: 11 residues. Germline V gene data show CDR1 as LGHDT and CDR2 as YNNKEL (reference sequence). The V gene is TRBV3-1, the J gene TRBJ1-1; D gene unclear. The TCR was taken from a girl between 5 and 17 years old with multiple sclerosis. Sequenced sample: blood. CDR3 amino acids: CASGRDTEAFF. The CDR3 DNA sequence: TGTGCCAGCGGAAGGGACACTGAAGCTTTCTTT.